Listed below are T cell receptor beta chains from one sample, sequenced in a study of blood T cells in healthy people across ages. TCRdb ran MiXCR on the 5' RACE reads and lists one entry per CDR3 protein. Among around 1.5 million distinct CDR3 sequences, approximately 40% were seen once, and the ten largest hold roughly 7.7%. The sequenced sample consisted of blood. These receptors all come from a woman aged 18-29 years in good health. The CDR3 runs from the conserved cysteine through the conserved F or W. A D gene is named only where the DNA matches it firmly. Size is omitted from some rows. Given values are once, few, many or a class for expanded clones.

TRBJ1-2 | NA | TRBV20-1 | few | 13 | CSAQRGGGDGYTF | TGCAGTGCTCAACGCGGGGGTGGAGATGGCTACACCTTC
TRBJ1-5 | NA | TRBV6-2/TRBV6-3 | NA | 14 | CASSSTGDRQPQHF | TGTGCCAGCAGCTCCACGGGGGATCGGCAGCCCCAGCATTTT
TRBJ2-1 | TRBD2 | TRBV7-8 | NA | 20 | CASSFFYFASGRVGSHEQFF | TGTGCCAGCAGCTTCTTCTACTTTGCTAGCGGGAGGGTCGGGTCCCATGAGCAGTTCTTC
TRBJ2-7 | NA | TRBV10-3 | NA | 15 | CAINGGPSSYNGQYF | TGTGCCATCAATGGAGGGCCCAGCTCCTACAATGGGCAGTACTTC
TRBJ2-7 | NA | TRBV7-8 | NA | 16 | CASSLGSLTTSYEQYF | TGTGCCAGCAGCTTAGGTAGTTTGACAACCTCCTACGAGCAGTACTTC
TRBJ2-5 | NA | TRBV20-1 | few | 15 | CSATPAPEYQETQYF | TGCAGTGCTACACCCGCCCCCGAGTACCAAGAGACCCAGTACTTC
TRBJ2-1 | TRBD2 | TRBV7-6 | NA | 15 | CASSLAREGHYEQFF | TGTGCCAGCAGCTTAGCCCGGGAGGGCCATTATGAGCAGTTCTTC
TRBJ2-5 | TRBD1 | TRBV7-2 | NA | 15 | CASSFRTGDPETQYF | TGTGCCAGCAGCTTTAGGACAGGGGACCCGGAGACCCAGTACTTC
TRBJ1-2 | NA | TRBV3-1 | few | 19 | CASSQEARDRPSTNYGYTF | TGTGCCAGCAGCCAAGAGGCCCGGGACCGCCCTTCGACGAACTATGGCTACACCTTC
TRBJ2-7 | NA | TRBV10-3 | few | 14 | CAISDLRDVMEQYF | TGTGCCATCAGTGATCTCCGAGACGTCATGGAGCAGTACTTC
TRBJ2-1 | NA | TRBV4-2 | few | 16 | CASSQDLGGAYNEQFF | TGTGCCAGCAGCCAAGATTTAGGGGGGGCCTACAATGAGCAGTTCTTC
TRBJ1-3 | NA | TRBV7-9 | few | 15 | CASSPPDGSGNTIYF | TGTGCCAGCAGCCCCCCGGACGGTTCTGGAAACACCATATATTTT
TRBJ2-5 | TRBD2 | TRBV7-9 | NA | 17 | CASSLRLAGGPERTQYF | TGTGCCAGCAGCTTAAGACTAGCGGGAGGGCCGGAGAGGACCCAGTACTTC
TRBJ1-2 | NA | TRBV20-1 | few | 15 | CSARDRGTRNYGYTF | TGCAGTGCTAGAGACCGCGGGACACGTAACTATGGCTACACCTTC
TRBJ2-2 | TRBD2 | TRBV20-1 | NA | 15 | CSARPLADLTGELFF | TGCAGTGCTAGACCCCTAGCGGATCTCACCGGGGAGCTGTTTTTT
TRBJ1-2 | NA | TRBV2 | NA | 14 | CASSVGITNYGYTF | TGTGCCAGCAGTGTGGGGATAACTAACTATGGCTACACCTTC
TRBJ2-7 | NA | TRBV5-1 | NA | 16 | CASSLDSGAGPYEQYF | TGCGCCAGCAGCTTGGATAGTGGCGCGGGGCCCTACGAGCAGTACTTC
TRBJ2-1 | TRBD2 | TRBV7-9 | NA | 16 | CASSSRAGGVYNEQFF | TGTGCCAGCAGCTCCCGAGCGGGAGGGGTCTACAATGAGCAGTTCTTC
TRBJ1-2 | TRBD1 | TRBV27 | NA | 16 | CASSNSIGGAEDGYTF | TGTGCCAGCAGCAACTCTATAGGGGGCGCGGAAGATGGCTACACCTTC
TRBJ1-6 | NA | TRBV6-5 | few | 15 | CASIPVWGNNSPLHF | TGTGCCAGCATCCCGGTTTGGGGAAATAATTCACCCCTCCACTTT
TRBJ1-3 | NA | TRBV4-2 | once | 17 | CASSQERGSMSGNTIYF | TGTGCCAGCAGCCAAGAGAGAGGTTCTATGTCTGGAAACACCATATATTTT
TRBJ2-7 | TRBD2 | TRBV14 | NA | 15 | CASSQDTSGDYQQYF | TGTGCCAGCAGCCAAGATACTAGCGGAGACTACCAGCAGTACTTC
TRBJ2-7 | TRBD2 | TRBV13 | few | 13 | CASSLRLAPEQYF | TGTGCCAGCAGCTTACGACTAGCCCCCGAGCAGTACTTC
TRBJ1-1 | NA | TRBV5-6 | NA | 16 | CASSLNRGRVNTEAFF | TGTGCCAGCAGCCTAAACCGGGGCAGGGTGAACACTGAAGCTTTCTTT
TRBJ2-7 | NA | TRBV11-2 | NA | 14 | CASSRRRGYDEQYF | TGTGCCAGCAGCCGACGGCGGGGCTATGATGAGCAGTACTTC
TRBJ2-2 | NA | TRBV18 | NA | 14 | CASLQLRDTGELFF | TGTGCCAGCCTTCAGCTACGAGACACCGGGGAGCTGTTTTTT
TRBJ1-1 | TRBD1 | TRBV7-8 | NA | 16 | CASSLRTGNKNTEVFF | TGTGCCAGCAGCTTAAGGACAGGAAACAAGAACACTGAAGTTTTCTTT
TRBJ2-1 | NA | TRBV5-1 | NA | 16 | CASSPRRDLLYNEQFF | TGCGCCAGCAGCCCGCGCCGGGACTTATTATACAATGAGCAGTTCTTC
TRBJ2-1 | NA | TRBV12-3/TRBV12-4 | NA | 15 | CASSFGDRNQNEQFF | TGTGCCAGCAGTTTCGGGGACCGTAACCAGAATGAGCAGTTCTTC
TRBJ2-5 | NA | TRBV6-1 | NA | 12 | CASSEPPLTQYF | TGTGCCAGCAGTGAACCCCCCTTGACCCAGTACTTC
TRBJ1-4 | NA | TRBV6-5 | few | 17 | CASSYAGVPATNEKLFF | TGTGCCAGCAGTTACGCGGGGGTGCCCGCAACTAATGAAAAACTGTTTTTT
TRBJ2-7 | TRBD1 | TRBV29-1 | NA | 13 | CSVEKDRVGEQYF | TGCAGCGTTGAAAAGGACAGGGTCGGCGAGCAGTACTTC
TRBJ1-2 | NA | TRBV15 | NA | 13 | CATSHTVNYGYTF | TGTGCCACCAGCCACACAGTTAACTATGGCTACACCTTC
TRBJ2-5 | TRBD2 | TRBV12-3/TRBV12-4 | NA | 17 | CASTSSILGGPGETQYF | TGTGCCAGCACCTCTAGTATTTTGGGAGGGCCCGGAGAGACCCAGTACTTC
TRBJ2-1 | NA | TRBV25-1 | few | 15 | CASSESHLYHNEQFF | TGTGCCAGCAGTGAATCACACCTCTACCACAATGAGCAGTTCTTC
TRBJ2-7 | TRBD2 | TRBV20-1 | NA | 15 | CSARSRGGTAVEQYF | TGCAGTGCTAGATCTCGGGGGGGGACTGCCGTAGAGCAGTACTTC
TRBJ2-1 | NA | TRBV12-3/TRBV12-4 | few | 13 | CASAPGQYNEQFF | TGTGCCAGCGCACCGGGGCAGTACAATGAGCAGTTCTTC
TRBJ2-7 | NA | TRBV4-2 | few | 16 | CASSQVGRTTTYEQYF | TGTGCCAGCAGCCAAGTAGGACGCACGACAACCTACGAGCAGTACTTC
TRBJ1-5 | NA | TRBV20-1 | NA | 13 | CSASGATNQPQHF | TGCAGTGCTAGTGGGGCCACCAATCAGCCCCAGCATTTT
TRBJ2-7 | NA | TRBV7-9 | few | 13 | CASRAGDSYEQYF | TGTGCCAGCCGTGCGGGCGACTCCTACGAGCAGTACTTC
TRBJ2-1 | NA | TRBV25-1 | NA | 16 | CASSEGDAYSYNEQFF | TGTGCCAGCAGTGAAGGGGACGCCTACTCCTACAATGAGCAGTTCTTC
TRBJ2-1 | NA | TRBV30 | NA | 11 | CAWSALYEQFF | TGTGCCTGGAGTGCATTATATGAGCAGTTCTTC
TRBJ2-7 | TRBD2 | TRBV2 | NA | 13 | CASNGLAGNEQYF | TGTGCCAGCAACGGACTAGCGGGCAATGAGCAGTACTTC
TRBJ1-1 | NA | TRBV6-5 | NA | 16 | CASSRNSNAMNTEAFF | TGTGCCAGCAGCCGAAACTCCAATGCCATGAACACTGAAGCTTTCTTT
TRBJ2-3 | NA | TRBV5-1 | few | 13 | CASSRYSTDTQYF | TGCGCCAGCAGCCGTTATAGCACAGATACGCAGTATTTT
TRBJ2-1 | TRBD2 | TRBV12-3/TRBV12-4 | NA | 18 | CASSLEVWAGGPYNEQFF | TGTGCCAGCAGTTTAGAAGTTTGGGCGGGGGGTCCGTACAATGAGCAGTTCTTC
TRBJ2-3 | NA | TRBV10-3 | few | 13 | CAISRMGSDTQYF | TGTGCCATCAGTCGGATGGGGTCAGATACGCAGTATTTT
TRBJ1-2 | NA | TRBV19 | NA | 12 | CASFSGSYGYTF | TGTGCCAGTTTTTCGGGGAGCTATGGCTACACCTTC
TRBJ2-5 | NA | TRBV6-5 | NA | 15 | CASSLSTGFDETQYF | TGTGCCAGCAGTCTCTCAACAGGGTTTGATGAGACCCAGTACTTC
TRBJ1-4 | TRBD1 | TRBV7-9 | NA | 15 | CASSPGQGANEKLFF | TGTGCCAGCAGCCCAGGACAGGGGGCGAATGAAAAACTGTTTTTT
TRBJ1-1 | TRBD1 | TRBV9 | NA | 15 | CASSGHKDRVAEAFF | TGTGCCAGCAGCGGCCATAAAGACAGGGTCGCTGAAGCTTTCTTT
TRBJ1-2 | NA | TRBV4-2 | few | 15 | CASSRVGGDNYGYTF | TGTGCCAGCAGCCGCGTTGGTGGGGATAACTATGGCTACACCTTC
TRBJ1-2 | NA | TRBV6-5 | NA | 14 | CASQGRFGEYGYTF | TGTGCCAGCCAGGGGAGGTTCGGGGAGTATGGCTACACCTTC
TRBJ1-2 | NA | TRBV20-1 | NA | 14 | CSARERGRVDGYTF | TGCAGTGCTAGAGAGAGGGGACGGGTGGATGGCTACACCTTC
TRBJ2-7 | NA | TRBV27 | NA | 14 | CASSFRDKFGEQYF | TGTGCCAGCAGTTTCCGGGACAAGTTCGGAGAGCAGTACTTC
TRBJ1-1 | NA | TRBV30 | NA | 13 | CAWNPFGGTEAFF | TGTGCCTGGAATCCCTTTGGGGGAACTGAAGCTTTCTTT
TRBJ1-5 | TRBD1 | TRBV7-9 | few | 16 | CASSSGQGDSNQPQHF | TGTGCCAGCAGCTCGGGACAGGGGGACAGCAATCAGCCCCAGCATTTT
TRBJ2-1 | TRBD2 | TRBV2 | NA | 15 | CASNLAGLSYNEQFF | TGTGCCAGCAATTTAGCGGGACTATCCTACAATGAGCAGTTCTTC